Following are 22 T cell receptor beta chains from one sample sequenced in a study of T cell responses to AZD1222 COVID-19 vaccine. The method was immunoSEQ multiplex PCR; TCRdb's version includes in-frame clones alone and lacks a portion of them. The data show about 120,000 clones, approximately 88% seen once. The starting material was peripheral blood, obtained on day 0 of AZD1222 vaccination. Receptors originate from an adult in good health.

V and J are TRBV5-1 and TRBJ2-2; 7 bases are shared with TRBD1. The germline V gene encodes CDR1 SGHRS and CDR2 YFSETQ. V shed 2 bases and J 7 bases; nucleotides not matched to a gene: 2. CDR3 size: 13 residues. CDR3 sequence reads: CASSLQGIGELFF. The CDR3 DNA follows: TGCGCCAGCAGCTTACAGGGGATCGGGGAGCTGTTTTTT.

CDR3 coding DNA: TGCGCCAGCAGCTTACGGGATACGCAGTATTTT. Translation gives CASSLRDTQYF. The chain recombines TRBV5-1 with TRBJ2-3; D remains ambiguous. The V end was cut by 2 bases, the J end by 6 bases, with 4 bases between. CDR1 is SGHRS and CDR2 is YFSETQ in the germline V gene. The CDR3 is made up of 11 amino acids.

This clone was found a few times. This chain joins TRBV6-2 or TRBV6-3 and TRBJ1-2, with D possibly matching TRBD1 (5 bases). Trimming removed 2 bases at V and 4 bases at J, with 8 bases between. CDR3 length: 13 amino acids. Germline V gene data show CDR1 as MNHEY and CDR2 as SVGEGT. CDR3 in DNA: TGTGCCAGCAGTTACAGGGGACCCTATGGCTACACCTTC. Translation gives CASSYRGPYGYTF.

The count of this clone is one. The rearrangement links TRBV6-5 to TRBJ2-2; D may be TRBD1 (8 bases). Trimming took 5 bases from V and 5 from J, leaving 12 bases between them. The V gene's germline CDR1 is MNHEY and CDR2 SVGAGI. The CDR3 is made up of 14 amino acids. CDR3 sequence reads: CASSTGGVTGELFF. Here the CDR3 DNA reads TGTGCCAGCAGTACAGGGGGGGTTACCGGGGAGCTGTTTTTT.

The genes are TRBV4-3 and TRBJ2-1; D gene unclear. The CDR3 is made up of 16 amino acids. Trimming removed 7 bases from V and 4 bases from J, with 20 bases in between. Germline CDR1 reads LGHNA; CDR2 reads YSLEER. CDR3 bases: TGCGCCAGCACCGAGGTCTATAGGTCCGGTTACAATGAGCAGTTCTTC. This encodes CASTEVYRSGYNEQFF.

The genes are TRBV6-2 or TRBV6-3 and TRBJ2-7, with D possibly TRBD2 on 5 matching bases. CDR1 is MNHEY, CDR2 SVGEGT, per germline. The CDR3 has 17 amino acids. Trimming shortened V by 2 bases and J by 0 bases, and 17 bases separated the two germline ends. Written as DNA, the CDR3 is TGTGCCAGCAGTTACCCCCGTGAGGGCTTTTCCTCCTACGAGCAGTACTTC. It encodes CASSYPREGFSSYEQYF.

The V gene is TRBV7-3, the J gene TRBJ2-1, with 8 bases matching TRBD1. The J segment lost 8 bases and the V segment lost 5 bases, leaving 8 bases of the junction unmatched. CDR3 size: 14 residues. The germline gives CDR1 SGHTA, CDR2 FQGTGA. For the CDR3, the DNA is TGTGCCAGCAGCGCCGGACAGGGATCGGATGAGCAGTTCTTC. Protein product: CASSAGQGSDEQFF.

The V gene is TRBV7-9, the J gene TRBJ1-5, with 7 bases matching TRBD1. There are 15 residues in the CDR3. Unmatched junction bases numbered 10, after V lost 5 bases and J lost 6 bases. The germline V gene encodes CDR1 SEHNR and CDR2 FQNEAQ (reference sequence). The CDR3 spells CASSNTGESGQPQHF. Written as DNA, the CDR3 is TGTGCCAGCAGCAACACAGGGGAATCGGGTCAGCCCCAGCATTTT.

This clone was seen only once. The V gene is TRBV2, the J gene TRBJ2-2; D is undetermined. Trimming took 4 bases from V and 0 from J, leaving 18 bases between them. This CDR3 region has 18 residues. The V gene's germline CDR1 is SNHLY and CDR2 FYNNEI. CDR3 coding DNA: TGTGCCAGCAGTGTCTCGCAGTTGGGTCCTTCGAACACCGGGGAGCTGTTTTTT. Its protein product is CASSVSQLGPSNTGELFF.

The rearrangement joins TRBV7-9 to TRBJ2-1; 11 bases fit TRBD2. This CDR3 has 16 amino acids. The germline V gene has CDR1 SEHNR and CDR2 FQNEAQ (reference sequence). With 2 bases clipped from V and 5 bases from J, the junction kept 5 bases outside the gene matches. The CDR3 DNA reads as TGTGCCAGCAGCTTACTTGGGACTAGCGGACACAATGAGCAGTTCTTC. It encodes CASSLLGTSGHNEQFF. The whole variable domain, filled in from reference TRBV7-9 and TRBJ2-1, reads DTGVSQNPRHKITKRGQNVTFRCDPISEHNRLYWYRQTLGQGPEFLTYFQNEAQLEKSRLLSDRFSAERPKGSFSTLEIQRTEQGDSAMYLCASSLLGTSGHNEQFFGPGTRLTVL.

The chain links TRBV7-9 to TRBJ1-1; D may be TRBD1 (6 bases). Trimming took 4 bases from V and 7 from J, leaving 10 bases between them. CDR3 length: 12 residues. Looked up from germline, CDR1 is SEHNR and CDR2 is FQNEAQ (reference sequence). Written as DNA, the CDR3 is TGTGCCAGCAGCTATCGACAGGATGAAGCTTTCTTT. Translation: CASSYRQDEAFF.

The chain is built from TRBV7-3 and TRBJ2-2; D is undetermined. Germline values: CDR1 SGHTA, CDR2 FQGTGA. The CDR3 sequence is 15 residues long. Trimming left V 0 bases short and J 7 bases short, with 12 bases between. This CDR3 reads CASSLTGSTDGELFF. CDR3 coding DNA: TGTGCCAGCAGCTTAACAGGGTCGACGGACGGGGAGCTGTTTTTT.

This chain joins TRBV5-6 and TRBJ1-5; possible D gene TRBD1, 5 bases. This CDR3 region has 14 residues. Per the germline V gene, CDR1 is SGHDT and CDR2 is YYEEEE. V dropped 0 bases and J dropped 5 bases, with 9 bases sitting between them. The CDR3 is CASSLAGSHQPQHF. The DNA of the CDR3 is TGTGCCAGCAGCTTGGCAGGGAGTCATCAGCCCCAGCATTTT.

The chain carries TRBV5-1 and TRBJ1-4; D remains ambiguous. The germline V gene encodes CDR1 SGHRS and CDR2 YFSETQ. This CDR3 is 15 amino acids long. The V and J ends lost 5 bases and 2 bases respectively, with 13 bases between them. The CDR3 DNA reads as TGCGCCAGCAGGCTTGTGGGTTCTACTAATGAAAAACTGTTTTTT. It encodes CASRLVGSTNEKLFF. The complete variable domain, with remaining parts taken from reference TRBV5-1 and TRBJ1-4, reads KAGVTQTPRYLIKTRGQQVTLSCSPISGHRSVSWYQQTPGQGLQFLFEYFSETQRNKGNFPGRFSGRQFSNSRSEMNVSTLELGDSALYLCASRLVGSTNEKLFFGSGTQLSVL.

J is TRBJ2-1 and V is TRBV19; the match to TRBD1 covers 8 bases. Germline loops: CDR1 LNHDA, CDR2 SQIVND (reference sequence). CDR3 length: 16 residues. Losses at the gene ends were 8 bases for V and 9 bases for J; bases not matched to a gene: 18. CDR3 nucleotides: TGTGCCAGTTCAAGGGGTAGGACAGGGAATTTGGGTGAGCAGTTCTTC. Protein: CASSRGRTGNLGEQFF.

This clone was seen a handful of times. The chain combines TRBV6-2 or TRBV6-3 with TRBJ2-4; 8 positions agree with TRBD1. This CDR3 has 17 residues. V gave up 2 bases and J gave up 2 bases; unmatched junction bases: 8. From germline, CDR1 is MNHEY and CDR2 SVGEGT. This CDR3 reads CASSYAPTGGPKNIQYF. The CDR3 DNA reads as TGTGCCAGCAGTTACGCTCCTACAGGGGGACCCAAAAACATTCAGTACTTC.

The table lists this clone with a few counts. This chain connects TRBV7-2 to TRBJ2-2, with no clear D. Per germline, CDR1 SGHTA and CDR2 FQGNSA. This CDR3 has 14 residues. The V end lost 5 bases, the J end lost 4 bases, and 11 bases lay between the germline ends. Written as DNA, the CDR3 is TGTGCCAGCAGCCCCACCTCGGGCACCGGGGAGCTGTTTTTT. This codes for CASSPTSGTGELFF.

The chain recombines TRBV28 with TRBJ2-7, with 7 bases lining up with TRBD2. The germline CDR1 and CDR2 sequences are MDHEN and SYDVKM. V shed 3 bases and J 2 bases; nucleotides not matched to a gene: 4. The CDR3 is made up of 14 amino acids. The CDR3 loop reads CASSLGGNTYEQYF. In nucleotides, the CDR3 is TGTGCCAGCAGTTTGGGGGGGAACACCTACGAGCAGTACTTC.

This chain connects TRBV24-1 to TRBJ2-7, with TRBD1 matching 11 bases. V gave up 6 bases and J gave up 5 bases; unmatched junction bases: 2. The CDR3 spans 13 residues. Per germline, CDR1 KGHDR and CDR2 SFDVKD. The CDR3: CATSPGQGDEQYF. CDR3 DNA: TGTGCCACCAGTCCGGGACAGGGGGACGAGCAGTACTTC.

This clone was seen more than once but under ten times. In DNA, the CDR3 is TGTGCCAGCAGTTTATCCGGGGGGGGAAACACCATATATTTT. Amino acid sequence: CASSLSGGGNTIYF. The chain is built from TRBV27 and TRBJ1-3; D is possibly TRBD1 (5 bases). The germline CDR1 and CDR2 sequences are MNHEY and SMNVEV (reference sequence). This CDR3 has 14 residues. With 0 bases removed from V and 4 bases from J, the gap between germline ends came to 7 bases.

The chain employs TRBV15 and TRBJ1-3, with TRBD1 matching over 7 bases. Germline V gene sequence: CDR1 LNHNV, CDR2 YYDKDF (reference sequence). V dropped 3 bases and J dropped 2; count of bases not matched to a gene: 7. The CDR3 covers 16 residues. CDR3 in amino acids: CATSRADRVAGNTIYF. CDR3 in DNA: TGTGCCACCAGCAGGGCAGACAGGGTCGCTGGAAACACCATATATTTT.

This clone was counted a single time. The chain combines TRBV5-4 with TRBJ2-5; a weak D match, TRBD2 (7 bases). Germline CDR1 is SGHNT and CDR2 is YYREEE (reference sequence). This CDR3 has 15 amino acids. Trimming pared 4 bases from V and 9 bases from J, leaving 22 bases between. The CDR3 DNA follows: TGTGCCAGCAGCCCGCTACCGGGGGGCCCGGGGGCCCAGTACTTC. Protein sequence: CASSPLPGGPGAQYF.